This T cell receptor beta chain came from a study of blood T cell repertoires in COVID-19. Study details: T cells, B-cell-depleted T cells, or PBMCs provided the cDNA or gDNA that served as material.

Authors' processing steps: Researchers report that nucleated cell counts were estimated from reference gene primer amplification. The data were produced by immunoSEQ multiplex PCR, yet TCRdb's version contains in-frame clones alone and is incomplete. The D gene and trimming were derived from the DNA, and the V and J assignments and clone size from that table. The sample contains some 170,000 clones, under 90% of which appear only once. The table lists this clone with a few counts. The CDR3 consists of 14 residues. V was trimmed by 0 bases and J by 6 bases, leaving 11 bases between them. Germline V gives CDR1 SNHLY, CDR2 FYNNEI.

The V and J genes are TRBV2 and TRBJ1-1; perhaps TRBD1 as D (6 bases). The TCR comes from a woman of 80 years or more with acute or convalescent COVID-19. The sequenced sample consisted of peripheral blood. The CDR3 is CASSEATGLAEAFF. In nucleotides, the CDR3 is TGTGCCAGCAGTGAAGCCACAGGGCTCGCTGAAGCTTTCTTT.